This T cell receptor (beta chain) originates from a study of blood T cell repertoires in COVID-19. Study-level information: The study drew acute and convalescent COVID-19 samples from the United States, Italy and Spain. From T cells, B-cell-depleted T cells, or PBMCs came the material, which was cDNA or gDNA.

Methods used by the authors: It was from reference gene primer amplification that nucleated cell counts were estimated. Some clones are missing from TCRdb's copy, which holds only in-frame ones; the method was immunoSEQ multiplex PCR. The DNA gave D and trimming, while V, J and clone size come from that table. This sample has some 97,000 clones; roughly 87% occur once, and the top ten carry 6.5%. The CDR3 is 13 amino acids. The V gene's germline CDR1 is MNHNS and CDR2 SASEGT. Losses at the gene ends were 1 base for V and 12 bases for J; bases not matched to a gene: 4. This sequence was found in a woman between 55 and 75 years old with acute or convalescent COVID-19. The gene calls are TRBV6-1 and TRBJ2-5; TRBD2 matches at 11 bases. What was sequenced was peripheral blood. The CDR3 spells CASSEGTSGSKYF. The CDR3 DNA reads as TGTGCCAGCAGTGAAGGTACTAGCGGGAGTAAGTACTTC.